This T cell receptor beta chain was profiled in a study of cytomegalovirus exposure and HLA in healthy donors. Study-level background: It was reported in a later analysis that the same platform had been used for the 110 or so validation repertoires as for the 550 to 750 first-cohort repertoires.

Sequencing was performed with immunoSEQ multiplex PCR; in TCRdb, only in-frame clones are kept and a portion is missing. The table lists 70,000 to 85,000 clones, 85% to 95% of them singletons, with 1.5% to 2% in the top ten. Study-wide results and limits: The study labeled 164 TCR beta chains cytomegalovirus-associated.

The CDR3 covers 11 residues. CDR1 is GTSNPN and CDR2 is SVGIG in the germline V gene (reference sequence). On this clone: Its specificity is unknown.

The specimen was PBMCs. The rearrangement links TRBV30 to TRBJ2-3; the D gene is possibly TRBD2 (7 bases). This clonotype was sampled from a young woman in good health and CMV-seropositive. As DNA, the CDR3 is TGTGCTCGGGGGGCAGGGGAGACGCAGTATTTT. Translated, it gives CARGAGETQYF.